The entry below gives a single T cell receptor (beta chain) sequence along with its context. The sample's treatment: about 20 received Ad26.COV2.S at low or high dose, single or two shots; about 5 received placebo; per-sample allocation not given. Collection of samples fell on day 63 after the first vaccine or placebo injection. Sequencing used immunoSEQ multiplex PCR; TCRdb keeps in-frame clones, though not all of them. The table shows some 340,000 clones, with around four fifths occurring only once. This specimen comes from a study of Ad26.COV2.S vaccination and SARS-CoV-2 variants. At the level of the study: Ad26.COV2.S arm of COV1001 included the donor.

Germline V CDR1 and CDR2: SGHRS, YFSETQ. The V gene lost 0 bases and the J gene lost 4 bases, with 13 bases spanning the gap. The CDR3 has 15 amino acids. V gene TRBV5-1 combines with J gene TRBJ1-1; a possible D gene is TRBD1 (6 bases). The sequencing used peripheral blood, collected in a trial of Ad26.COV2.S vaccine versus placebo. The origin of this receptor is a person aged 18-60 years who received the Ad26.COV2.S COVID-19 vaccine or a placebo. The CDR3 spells CASSLEGGRVTEAFF. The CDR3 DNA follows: TGCGCCAGCAGCTTGGAGGGGGGGCGAGTCACTGAAGCTTTCTTT.